This T cell receptor beta chain was obtained from a study of early T cells in non-severe SARS-CoV-2 infection. Turning to the study itself: The study sequenced bulk RNA from unsorted whole blood, with chains unpaired. Study observations and caveats: There was a bias toward anti-spike CD8 responses in VDJdb matching, which missed private and CD4 specificities.

This CDR3 spans 16 amino acids. Germline V CDR1 and CDR2: LGHNA, YNFKEQ. V lost 0 bases and J 0 bases, leaving 6 bases between the germline ends. As part of library construction, unique molecular identifiers were attached to individual cDNA molecules. MiXCR, run by TCRdb on the 5' RACE reads, gives a single entry per CDR3 protein. This table has around 76,000 distinct CDR3 sequences, roughly 12% appearing once. This clonotype was counted many times. The antigen is not known. Sequencing input: whole blood. This chain uses TRBV4-2 with TRBJ2-6; no reliable D call. The sequence derives from an adult who was a healthcare worker with PCR-confirmed SARS-CoV-2 infection or an uninfected control (not recorded which). The CDR3 DNA is TGTGCCAGCAGCCAAGATAGAGCCTCTGGGGCCAACGTCCTGACTTTC. It translates to CASSQDRASGANVLTF.